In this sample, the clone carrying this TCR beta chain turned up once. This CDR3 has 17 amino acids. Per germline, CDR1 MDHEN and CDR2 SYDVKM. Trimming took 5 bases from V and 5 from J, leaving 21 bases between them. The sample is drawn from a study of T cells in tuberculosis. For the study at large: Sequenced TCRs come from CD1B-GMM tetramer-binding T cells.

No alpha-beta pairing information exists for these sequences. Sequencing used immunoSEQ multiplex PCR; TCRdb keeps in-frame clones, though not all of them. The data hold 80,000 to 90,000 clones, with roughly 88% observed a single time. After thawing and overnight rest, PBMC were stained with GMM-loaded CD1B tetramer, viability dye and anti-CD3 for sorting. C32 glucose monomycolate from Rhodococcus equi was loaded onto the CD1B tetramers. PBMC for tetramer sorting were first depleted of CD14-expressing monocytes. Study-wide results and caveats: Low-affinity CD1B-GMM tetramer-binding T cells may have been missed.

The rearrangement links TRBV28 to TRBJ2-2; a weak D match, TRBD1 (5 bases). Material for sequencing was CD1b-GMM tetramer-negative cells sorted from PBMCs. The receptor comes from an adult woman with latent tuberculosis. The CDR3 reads CASSTKLTGDITGELFF. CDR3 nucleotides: TGTGCCAGCAGTACAAAGCTTACAGGTGATATTACCGGGGAGCTGTTTTTT. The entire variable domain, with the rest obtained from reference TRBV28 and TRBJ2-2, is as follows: DVKVTQSSRYLVKRTGEKVFLECVQDMDHENMFWYRQDPGLGLRLIYFSYDVKMKEKGDIPEGYSVSREKKERFSLILESASTNQTSMYLCASSTKLTGDITGELFFGEGSRLTVL.